The clone carrying this TCR beta chain was observed a few times. The source of the sample is a study of shared clonotypes between healthy human individuals. For unsorted PBMC, 300 to 350 ng DNA per replicate equaled about 30,000 T cell genomes. Scientists sequenced DNA from unsorted PBMC on ten immunoSEQ deep assay plates. Clones were read by immunoSEQ multiplex PCR, and TCRdb kept only the in-frame ones, dropping some. The sample records fewer than 600,000 clones, about four fifths being singletons. V lost 10 bases and J lost 7, with 13 bases in between. Germline CDR1 MDHEN, CDR2 SYDVKM. The CDR3 covers 12 residues. Healthy adults negative for HIV, lacking recent acute infections or vaccinations, served as donors. Approximately 90 million PBMCs were counted before genomic DNA extraction.

The sequencing input was PBMCs. The TCR comes from a woman between 35 and 50 years old in good health. Some clones in this sample may be carry-over from other donors' samples. The rearrangement uses TRBV28 and TRBJ1-4, with D tentatively TRBD1 (6 bases). CDR3 in DNA: TGTGCCATCGGGACACAAGGTGAAAAACTGTTTTTT. Protein sequence: CAIGTQGEKLFF.